Shown below are 5 T cell receptor beta chains from a single sample sequenced in a study of T cell repertoires in ileal Crohn's disease. Only in-frame clones appear in the TCRdb table, and some are missing; sequencing was by immunoSEQ multiplex PCR. This table holds about 15,000 clones, 65% to 85% found once. Time point in this sample: neoterminal ileum biopsy at postoperative endoscopy, about 6 months after surgery. Sequenced: ileal tissue. The source is an adult with Crohn's disease.

The V gene is TRBV5-4, the J gene TRBJ1-2; 12 nucleotides agree with TRBD1. The J segment lost 4 bases and the V segment lost 4 bases, leaving 14 bases of the junction unmatched. Germline CDR1 is SGHNT and CDR2 is YYREEE (reference sequence). The CDR3 is 18 amino acids. The CDR3 sequence: CASSARDRGPSGLYGYTF. The CDR3 DNA reads TGTGCCAGCAGCGCCCGGGACAGGGGGCCCAGCGGTCTCTATGGCTACACCTTC.

This clone came up a few times. The genes are TRBV5-1 and TRBJ1-4; D unresolved. This CDR3 has 14 residues. Trimming pared 4 bases from V and 0 bases from J, leaving 7 bases between. The germline V gene has CDR1 SGHRS and CDR2 YFSETQ. CDR3 region: CASSDTTTNEKLFF. Written as DNA, the CDR3 is TGCGCCAGCAGCGATACAACAACTAATGAAAAACTGTTTTTT.

The rearrangement links TRBV4-3 to TRBJ1-4; D ambiguous. Germline CDR1 reads LGHNA; CDR2 reads YSLEER. This CDR3 is built from 15 residues. Deletions cut 5 bases from V and 2 bases from J, with 12 bases between. The chain's CDR3 is CASSKRTPTNEKLFF. In DNA form, the CDR3 reads TGCGCCAGCAGCAAGCGAACGCCCACTAATGAAAAACTGTTTTTT.

The chain uses TRBV19 and TRBJ2-7; no firm D call. Germline V gene sequence: CDR1 LNHDA, CDR2 SQIVND (reference sequence). The V end was cut by 3 bases, the J end by 6 bases, with 12 bases between. The CDR3 runs 13 residues. The chain's CDR3 is CASSIGPVGEQYF. CDR3 in DNA: TGTGCCAGTAGTATTGGCCCCGTTGGCGAGCAGTACTTC.

This chain joins TRBV6-1 and TRBJ1-1, with 9 bases fitting TRBD1. Germline CDR1 is MNHNS and CDR2 is SASEGT. The CDR3 runs to 14 residues. The V segment lost 6 bases and the J segment 7 bases; nucleotides outside the gene matches: 9. Here the CDR3 reads CASRPGDREDEAFF. CDR3 nucleotide sequence: TGTGCCAGCAGGCCCGGGGACAGGGAGGATGAAGCTTTCTTT.